The 4 T cell receptor beta chains below were found in one sample sequenced in a study of blood T cells in healthy people across ages. The use of a sample-barcoded 5' primer and a J-beta primer mix characterized a second PCR of roughly 7 to 12 cycles. TCRdb re-called the 5' RACE reads with MiXCR, one entry per CDR3 protein. The table records over 950,000 distinct CDR3 sequences, roughly 51% of them present only once. Source material: blood. The source of these receptors is a woman aged 60-75 years in good health.

CDR3 residues: CASTQEPRRSVTDTQYF. The CDR3 region has the DNA TGTGCCAGCACCCAAGAGCCCCGGCGGTCGGTCACAGATACGCAGTATTTT. The chain joins TRBV12-3 or TRBV12-4 to TRBJ2-3; D not certain. V shed 7 bases and J shed 2 bases, with 22 bases lying between them. The CDR3 is 17 amino acids.

Ten or more counts support this clonotype. The CDR3 protein is CASTLAGVGETQYF. CDR3 coding DNA: TGTGCCAGCACTCTGGCGGGAGTAGGAGAGACCCAGTACTTC. The V call is TRBV12-3 or TRBV12-4, the J call TRBJ2-5; the match to TRBD2 covers 7 bases. Losses at the gene ends were 7 bases for V and 4 bases for J; bases not matched to a gene: 9. The CDR3 length is 14 residues.

This clonotype was seen only a few times. The chain links TRBV20-1 to TRBJ2-1, with 7 bases lining up with TRBD2. CDR3 size: 16 residues. J lost 6 bases, V lost 1 base, and 12 bases had no gene match. Per germline, CDR1 DFQATT and CDR2 SNEGSKA (reference sequence). CDR3 nucleotides: TGCAGTGCTAGAGCGCCGGTGGGCGGGAGCCGCAATGAGCAGTTCTTC. Translating gives CSARAPVGGSRNEQFF.

In its sample, this clonotype was seen once. This chain connects TRBV20-1 to TRBJ2-3; D uncertain. From germline, CDR1 is DFQATT and CDR2 SNEGSKA (reference sequence). The germline V and J ends were trimmed by 1 base and 1 base, with 9 bases remaining between them. The CDR3 has 14 residues. CDR3 bases: TGCAGTGCTAGAGGTGGTATCGGCACAGATACGCAGTATTTT. Protein sequence: CSARGGIGTDTQYF.